The clone carrying this T cell receptor beta chain was observed a few times. Its antigen is unidentified. Clones were read by immunoSEQ multiplex PCR, and TCRdb kept only the in-frame ones, dropping some. The sample holds about 30,000 clones, 60% to 80% seen once. Time point defined: week 11, during vaccination. All doses held 300 ug of mutant IDH1 20-mer peptide, with topical imiquimod. New WHO grade 3 or 4 astrocytomas that were IDH1-mutant and ATRX-lost had been found in donors. Trimming removed 4 bases from V and 1 base from J; junction bases left unmatched: 3. This CDR3 has 13 residues. Germline V gives CDR1 GTSNPN, CDR2 SVGIG (reference sequence). The sample belongs to a study of a mutant IDH1 vaccine in newly diagnosed glioma. On the study more broadly: Therapy received beforehand was radiotherapy, temozolomide, or both, with most patients given both. General study points: Overall, 90% to 95% of patients had vaccine-induced immune responses. Whatever changes occurred in top peripheral T cell clonotypes seemed unrelated to pseudoprogression.

The source material was PBMCs, sampled from a glioma patient whose treatment included an IDH1 peptide vaccine. The receptor comes from a man aged 25 to 40 with glioma. The V and J genes are TRBV30 and TRBJ1-1, with 7 bases fitting TRBD1. In nucleotides, the CDR3 is TGTGCCTGGACGACAGGGACGAACACTGAAGCTTTCTTT. This translates into CAWTTGTNTEAFF.